The sequence of this T cell receptor (beta chain) was determined in a study of a mutant IDH1 vaccine in newly diagnosed glioma. This clone was picked up a small number of times. Its specificity is not known. V lost 0 bases, J lost 4 bases, and 3 bases stayed unmatched. Germline CDR1 is SGDLS and CDR2 is YYNGEE. This CDR3 region has 14 residues. The sample's time point: baseline, week 1 (first vaccination visit). Sample treatment: pre-vaccination baseline after standard-of-care therapy. Clones were read by immunoSEQ multiplex PCR, and TCRdb kept only the in-frame ones, dropping some. The sample holds about 50,000 clones; 86% are singletons and the top ten take about 2.4%. Study results and caveats: Of all patients, under 95% showed vaccine-induced immune responses. Whatever changes occurred in top peripheral T cell clonotypes seemed unrelated to pseudoprogression.

The input for sequencing was PBMCs, taken from a glioma patient treated with radiotherapy, temozolomide or both. This sequence originates from a man aged 40-49 years with glioma. The rearrangement links TRBV9 to TRBJ2-7, with TRBD1 identical over 8 bases. The chain's CDR3 is CASSVAQGAYEQYF. The CDR3 DNA is TGTGCCAGCAGCGTAGCCCAGGGGGCGTACGAGCAGTACTTC.